A single sample gave rise to the 12 T cell receptor beta chains below, sequenced in a study of T-cell reconstitution after alpha-beta-depleted transplantation in children (dated by TCRdb to the mid-2010s). The treatment or condition label on this specimen signifies: allogeneic hematopoietic cell transplantation with graft depleted of TCRalphabeta T cells and CD19 B cells. Libraries were built with PCR. Sequencing took place on an Illumina HiSeq 2500. TCR library preparation used molecular barcoding, with unique molecular identifiers applied to normalize quantification of the TCRbeta repertoire. TCRdb reprocessing: public reads trimmed at Q25 with fastp, clones called with MiXCR, in-frame beta chains kept. Duplicate CDR3 protein sequences are folded into a single record with the most common DNA and genes. Across this sample there are hundreds of thousands of distinct CDR3 sequences, with around 15% seen only once. Over 25% of the sample is in the top ten clones.

Specimen: PBMCs, mostly from graft donor cells, collected 360 days after TCRalphabeta/CD19-depleted stem cell transplant. The receptors shown here come from a boy younger than two who had a stem cell transplant for Wiskott-Aldrich syndrome, so the T cells may come from the graft donor.

The rearrangement joins TRBV5-1 to TRBJ2-3; 11 nucleotides agree with TRBD2. Per the germline V gene, CDR1 is SGHRS and CDR2 is YFSETQ. The ends lost 0 bases at V and 5 bases at J; junction bases unmatched: 5. The CDR3 has 16 residues. The DNA of the CDR3 is TGCGCCAGCAGCTTGGAAGCTAGCGGGGGGTTAGATACGCAGTATTTT. Residues: CASSLEASGGLDTQYF.

The chain couples TRBV5-1 to TRBJ2-2; TRBD1 matches at 8 bases. CDR3 length: 14 residues. The germline gives CDR1 SGHRS, CDR2 YFSETQ. V trimming: 3 bases; J trimming: 5 bases; junction bases outside the gene matches: 3. The CDR3 loop reads CASSSTGETGELFF. CDR3 DNA sequence: TGCGCCAGCAGCTCGACAGGGGAAACCGGGGAGCTGTTTTTT.

This clonotype was picked up a small number of times. The chain is built from TRBV6-1 and TRBJ2-1, with D perhaps TRBD1 or TRBD2 (6 bases each). The CDR3 length is 15 residues. Trimming cost V 6 bases and J 3 bases, with 15 bases left between them. CDR1 and CDR2 (germline): MNHNS, SASEGT. CDR3 sequence (DNA): TGTGCCAGCAGGGGGGGCGGGGATAGCTACAATGAGCAGTTCTTC. As protein: CASRGGGDSYNEQFF.

The gene calls are TRBV5-1 and TRBJ2-3; 8 bases line up with TRBD1. The CDR3 contains 17 residues. Germline-derived CDR1 and CDR2 are SGHRS and YFSETQ. The trim removed 4 bases at V and 2 bases at J, leaving 12 bases unmatched. The CDR3 region has the DNA TGCGCCAGCAGCCGATCTCCGGGACAGGTGTTCACAGATACGCAGTATTTT. Encoded protein: CASSRSPGQVFTDTQYF. Filled out from reference TRBV5-1 and TRBJ2-3, the complete variable domain reads KAGVTQTPRYLIKTRGQQVTLSCSPISGHRSVSWYQQTPGQGLQFLFEYFSETQRNKGNFPGRFSGRQFSNSRSEMNVSTLELGDSALYLCASSRSPGQVFTDTQYFGPGTRLTVL.

This clonotype was seen more than once but under ten times. V is TRBV30 and J is TRBJ1-2, with a weak D call TRBD1 (6 bases). Between the trimmed V and J ends, which lost 3 bases and 6 bases, there was a span of 8 bases. In germline, CDR1 is GTSNPN, CDR2 SVGIG (reference sequence). The CDR3 extends over 11 amino acids. The CDR3 nucleotides read TGTGCCTGGAGGGAGGGGGATGGCTACACCTTC. Encoded protein: CAWREGDGYTF.

The chain combines TRBV6-5 with TRBJ2-3, with 7 nucleotides matching TRBD1. V was clipped by 8 bases and J by 1 base; unmatched bases: 6. Germline loops: CDR1 MNHEY, CDR2 SVGAGI. This CDR3 is built from 14 residues. The CDR3 DNA sequence: TGTGCCAGCGGTTCGACAGGGCGCACAGATACGCAGTATTTT. This sequence encodes CASGSTGRTDTQYF.

The V and J genes are TRBV2 and TRBJ2-5; D not resolved. V lost 4 bases to trimming and J lost 2 bases, with 5 bases between them. The CDR3 totals 12 residues. Germline CDR1 is SNHLY and CDR2 is FYNNEI. The CDR3 coding sequence is TGTGCCAGCAGTGTGACGCAAGAGACCCAGTACTTC. This encodes CASSVTQETQYF.

The chain carries TRBV28 and TRBJ2-7; D is tentatively TRBD1 or TRBD2 (7 bases each). The CDR3 runs to 16 residues. Germline assignment: CDR1 MDHEN and CDR2 SYDVKM. Trimming removed 5 bases from V and 4 bases from J, with 21 bases in between. DNA for the CDR3: TGTGCCAGCAGTCCCCCGGGGGCAGGGGGGGTGTACGAGCAGTACTTC. Protein: CASSPPGAGGVYEQYF.

The rearrangement uses TRBV13 and TRBJ1-1; D gene unclear. The CDR3 extends over 12 amino acids. The germline gives CDR1 PRHDT, CDR2 FYEKMQ (reference sequence). Trimming took off 0 bases at V and 8 bases at J, with 7 bases between the two ends. CDR3 sequence reads: CASSLGVDEAFF. DNA for the CDR3: TGTGCCAGCAGCTTAGGCGTAGACGAAGCTTTCTTT.

This chain uses TRBV10-3 with TRBJ2-7; D perhaps matches TRBD1 (6 bases). The CDR3 runs 14 residues. The germline CDR1 and CDR2 sequences are ENHRY and SYGVKD. V was pared by 10 bases and J by 2 bases, with 18 bases between. The CDR3 bases are TGTGCCACGACAGGCACCAGAGTGACCTACGAGCAGTACTTC. Translated: CATTGTRVTYEQYF.

This clonotype has more than one count but fewer than ten. The CDR3 region has the DNA TGTGCCAGCAGTTACTCTAATCCTGGGACAGGTTATCATGAGCAGTTCTTC. Its protein product is CASSYSNPGTGYHEQFF. V and J are TRBV6-5 and TRBJ2-1, with TRBD1 matching 8 bases. This CDR3 region has 17 residues. With 0 bases clipped from V and 8 bases from J, the junction kept 12 bases outside the gene matches. The V gene's germline CDR1 is MNHEY and CDR2 SVGAGI.

The rearrangement links TRBV12-3 or TRBV12-4 to TRBJ2-2; 8 bases map to TRBD1. The CDR3 is 17 amino acids. Trimming removed 3 bases from V and 4 bases from J; junction bases left unmatched: 10. The CDR3 DNA reads TGTGCCAGCAGTTTGGTCAGGGGGCGTGATAGCACCGGGGAGCTGTTTTTT. This encodes CASSLVRGRDSTGELFF.